Below are 27 T cell receptor beta chains sequenced from a single sample in a study of OX40 agonist ivuxolimab in advanced cancers. Libraries were made using the immunoSEQ multiplex PCR assay. TCRdb re-hosts the immuneACCESS table, in-frame sequences only. Its copies lack some clones; in the studies checked, an unresolved V gene accounts for under half of them, and the cause for the rest is not known. The sample table shows approximately 22,000 clones, and around four fifths are seen once. The leading ten clones occupy about 35% of the sample. Sequencing used CD4+ or CD8+ T cells sorted from blood, obtained in a trial of the OX40 agonist ivuxolimab. These receptors were collected from an adult with an advanced solid tumor such as melanoma, head and neck, liver or kidney cancer.

This clone has just a few counts. The chain employs TRBV30 and TRBJ2-3; 8 bases line up with TRBD2. The CDR3 extends over 13 amino acids. V shed 7 bases, J shed 0 bases, and the junction held 3 bases outside the gene matches. CDR1 is GTSNPN and CDR2 is SVGIG in the germline V gene (reference sequence). The CDR3: CASSSGSTDTQYF. CDR3 bases: TGTGCCTCATCTAGCGGGAGCACAGATACGCAGTATTTT.

The rearrangement links TRBV28 to TRBJ2-2, with 9 positions matching TRBD2. This CDR3 is built from 14 residues. Trimming took 8 bases from V and 1 from J; bases not matched to a gene: 2. Per the germline V gene, CDR1 is MDHEN and CDR2 is SYDVKM. The CDR3 DNA reads as TGTGCCAGCTCGACTAGCGGGAACACCGGGGAGCTGTTTTTT. This gives the protein CASSTSGNTGELFF.

The V gene is TRBV6-6, the J gene TRBJ2-4; D remains ambiguous. Looked up from germline, CDR1 is MNHNY and CDR2 is SVGAGI (reference sequence). The V and J ends lost 8 bases and 7 bases respectively, with 9 bases between them. The CDR3 covers 11 residues. The CDR3 region is CASLMGNIQYF. The CDR3 coding sequence is TGTGCCAGCCTGATGGGGAACATTCAGTACTTC.

J is TRBJ2-2 and V is TRBV10-1; tentative D call: TRBD2 (6 bases). Deletions cut 6 bases from V and 7 bases from J, with 15 bases between. The CDR3 runs 14 residues. Per the germline V gene, CDR1 is WNHNN and CDR2 is SYGVQD (reference sequence). For the CDR3, the DNA is TGCGCCAGCAGACGGGACTTCACCGACGGGGAGCTGTTTTTT. Translating gives CASRRDFTDGELFF.

This clone counts as medium-sized. The chain links TRBV4-1 to TRBJ2-1, with D possibly being TRBD1 or TRBD2 (5 bases each). CDR3 length: 17 amino acids. Germline CDR1 is MGHRA and CDR2 is YSYEKL. V was pared by 1 base and J by 2 bases, with 15 bases between. CDR3 sequence (DNA): TGCGCCAGCAGCCAAGCCGGGTCCTGGGGACCCTACAATGAGCAGTTCTTC. This gives the protein CASSQAGSWGPYNEQFF.

The chain carries TRBV6-4 and TRBJ2-1; 9 positions match TRBD2. CDR3 length: 15 amino acids. J lost 9 bases, V lost 0 bases, and 6 bases had no gene match. Germline V gene lookup returns CDR1 MRHNA and CDR2 SNTAGT. CDR3 amino acids: CASSDSSRGGSEQFF. The CDR3 region has the DNA TGTGCCAGCAGTGACTCGTCGCGGGGGGGAAGTGAGCAGTTCTTC.

V gene TRBV7-9 combines with J gene TRBJ1-4; no clear D gene. This CDR3 comprises 17 residues. CDR1 is SEHNR, CDR2 FQNEAQ, per germline (reference sequence). Trimming cost V 5 bases and J 0 bases, with 16 bases left between them. CDR3 DNA sequence: TGTGCCAGCAGCCAAGAGGACCGATCTGCAACTAATGAAAAACTGTTTTTT. Protein sequence: CASSQEDRSATNEKLFF.

V usage is TRBV9 and J usage is TRBJ1-5; D may be TRBD1 (6 bases). This CDR3 comprises 14 residues. Germline V gives CDR1 SGDLS, CDR2 YYNGEE. Trimming stripped 0 bases from V and 4 bases from J, with 8 bases between. CDR3 protein: CASSVGRGNQPQHF. In DNA form, the CDR3 reads TGTGCCAGCAGCGTAGGTAGGGGGAATCAGCCCCAGCATTTT.

The V and J genes are TRBV4-1 and TRBJ2-1; TRBD2 aligns across 12 bases. Looked up from germline, CDR1 is MGHRA and CDR2 is YSYEKL. V gave up 3 bases and J gave up 0 bases; unmatched junction bases: 6. CDR3 length: 18 amino acids. CDR3 nucleotide sequence: TGCGCCAGCAGCCACCCGGGACTAGCGGGTCTCTCCTACAATGAGCAGTTCTTC. Its translation: CASSHPGLAGLSYNEQFF.

This CDR3 reads CASSYWSGGETQYF. The DNA of the CDR3 is TGTGCCAGCAGTTACTGGTCGGGCGGAGAGACCCAGTACTTC. The rearrangement links TRBV6-5 to TRBJ2-5; no definite D call. Germline V gives CDR1 MNHEY, CDR2 SVGAGI. Trimming left V 1 base short and J 4 bases short, with 10 bases between. The CDR3 totals 14 residues.

The chain is built from TRBV19 and TRBJ2-1; 8 nucleotides align to TRBD2. The junction had 11 bases not matched to a gene; V was cut back by 3 bases and J by 4 bases. CDR1 and CDR2 (germline): LNHDA, SQIVND (reference sequence). The CDR3 sequence is 17 residues long. The CDR3 DNA follows: TGTGCCAGTAGTATTGGTGTTAGCGGGACGTCATACAATGAGCAGTTCTTC. This codes for CASSIGVSGTSYNEQFF.

The chain carries TRBV30 and TRBJ2-3; D gene uncertain. This CDR3 spans 16 amino acids. The V and J ends lost 1 base and 1 base respectively, with 15 bases between them. From germline, CDR1 is GTSNPN and CDR2 SVGIG (reference sequence). CDR3 nucleotide sequence: TGTGCCTGGAGTGGGGTAGGGCTCCGGGGCACAGATACGCAGTATTTT. Its protein is CAWSGVGLRGTDTQYF. Full variable domain (outside the CDR3, taken from reference TRBV30 and TRBJ2-3): SQTIHQWPATLVQPVGSPLSLECTVEGTSNPNLYWYRQAAGRGLQLLFYSVGIGQISSEVPQNLSASRPQDRQFILSSKKLLLSDSGFYLCAWSGVGLRGTDTQYFGPGTRLTVL.

J is TRBJ2-5 and V is TRBV13, with TRBD1 as a possible D gene (6 bases). Germline CDR1 and CDR2: PRHDT and FYEKMQ (reference sequence). This CDR3 has 15 amino acids. Trimming stripped 1 base from V and 3 bases from J, with 12 bases between. The CDR3 here is CASSLDWDTKETQYF. CDR3 in DNA: TGTGCCAGCAGCTTAGACTGGGACACGAAAGAGACCCAGTACTTC.

The rearrangement uses TRBV4-1 and TRBJ2-5; no firm D call. The germline V gene has CDR1 MGHRA and CDR2 YSYEKL. This CDR3 is built from 15 residues. V was shortened by 1 base and J by 2 bases, with 11 bases between the two germline ends. The CDR3 sequence is CASSQVDGSQETQYF. The DNA for the CDR3 is TGCGCCAGCAGCCAAGTCGATGGCAGTCAAGAGACCCAGTACTTC.

The gene calls are TRBV27 and TRBJ1-6; 7 bases are shared with TRBD1. From germline, CDR1 is MNHEY and CDR2 SMNVEV (reference sequence). V lost 7 bases and J lost 1; bases outside the gene matches: 4. The CDR3 runs 15 residues. This chain's CDR3 is CASTPGGSYNSPLHF. In DNA, the CDR3 is TGTGCCAGCACACCAGGGGGGTCCTATAATTCACCCCTCCACTTT.

The CDR3 region has the DNA TGTGCCAGCAGCCCCTTGGAGTGGGGGGCAGCCGAGCAGTACTTC. Protein: CASSPLEWGAAEQYF. This sequence joins TRBV14 and TRBJ2-7, with D perhaps TRBD1 or TRBD2 (6 bases each). Germline lookup yields CDR1 SGHDN and CDR2 FVKESK. The CDR3 is made up of 15 amino acids. With 4 bases removed from V and 6 bases from J, the gap between germline ends came to 19 bases. Full variable domain (remainder filled in from reference TRBV14 and TRBJ2-7): EAGVTQFPSHSVIEKGQTVTLRCDPISGHDNLYWYRRVMGKEIKFLLHFVKESKQDESGMPNNRFLAERTGGTYSTLKVQPAELEDSGVYFCASSPLEWGAAEQYFGPGTRLTVT.

In this sample, this clone turned up once. The chain links TRBV4-1 to TRBJ1-2; unclear D gene. Per the germline V gene, CDR1 is MGHRA and CDR2 is YSYEKL. The V and J ends lost 3 bases and 8 bases respectively, with 13 bases between them. This CDR3 has 13 amino acids. For the CDR3, the DNA is TGCGCCAGCAGCCACGTGAGTAAAGACGGCTACACCTTC. Protein: CASSHVSKDGYTF.

The genes are TRBV13 and TRBJ2-1; TRBD1 matches 8 bases. The CDR3 has 14 residues. The ends lost 5 bases at V and 4 bases at J; junction bases unmatched: 4. Per the germline V gene, CDR1 is PRHDT and CDR2 is FYEKMQ (reference sequence). As DNA, the CDR3 is TGTGCCAGCAGCCCCGGACAGGGTTACAATGAGCAGTTCTTC. It encodes CASSPGQGYNEQFF.

This clone came up a few times. This rearrangement joins TRBV14 to TRBJ2-3; D assignment may be TRBD1 or TRBD2 (6 bases each). The CDR3 contains 16 residues. Germline CDR1 reads SGHDN; CDR2 reads FVKESK. V lost 4 bases and J lost 2, with 16 bases in between. This CDR3 is CASSPIGGTITDTQYF. The CDR3 DNA reads as TGTGCCAGCAGCCCTATCGGGGGCACCATCACAGATACGCAGTATTTT.

The chain uses TRBV27 and TRBJ2-7; D may be TRBD1 or TRBD2 (6 bases each). The CDR3 has 15 amino acids. CDR1 and CDR2 (germline): MNHEY, SMNVEV (reference sequence). Trimming took off 1 base at V and 7 bases at J, with 17 bases between the two ends. The CDR3 is CASSLWSGGGYEQYF. The CDR3, as DNA: TGTGCCAGCAGTTTATGGAGCGGAGGGGGGTATGAGCAGTACTTC.

The chain has TRBV5-1 and TRBJ1-5; D uncertain. Looked up from germline, CDR1 is SGHRS and CDR2 is YFSETQ. V lost 1 base, J lost 5 bases, and 13 bases lay in between. The CDR3 consists of 15 residues. In DNA form, the CDR3 reads TGCGCCAGCAGCTTGTATGGGTTTCTCGATCAGCCCCAGCATTTT. This codes for CASSLYGFLDQPQHF.

The chain combines TRBV9 with TRBJ2-7; tentatively, D is TRBD1 (6 bases). In germline, CDR1 is SGDLS, CDR2 YYNGEE. V gave up 0 bases and J gave up 7 bases, with 26 bases separating them. The CDR3 covers 18 residues. The CDR3 DNA is TGTGCCAGCAGCGTAGAACCCGGATATGGGGGCAGGGGAAGTGAGCAGTACTTC. The encoded protein is CASSVEPGYGGRGSEQYF. The full variable domain, rest sourced from reference TRBV9 and TRBJ2-7, is DSGVTQTPKHLITATGQRVTLRCSPRSGDLSVYWYQQSLDQGLQFLIQYYNGEERAKGNILERFSAQQFPDLHSELNLSSLELGDSALYFCASSVEPGYGGRGSEQYFGPGTRLTVT.

This clone was detected a few times. The genes are TRBV7-8 and TRBJ2-7; TRBD1 or TRBD2 may be the D gene (5 bases each). The CDR3 runs to 16 residues. The germline V gene has CDR1 SGHVS and CDR2 FQNEAQ. V lost 0 bases, J lost 3 bases, and 15 bases lay in between. The CDR3 is CASSLATGRYFYEQYF. The CDR3, as DNA: TGTGCCAGCAGCTTAGCGACGGGACGGTATTTCTACGAGCAGTACTTC.

This rearrangement joins TRBV13 to TRBJ2-7; 8 nucleotides line up with TRBD1. This CDR3 is 13 amino acids long. With V trimmed by 6 bases and J by 6 bases, 7 bases remained unmatched. Germline assignment: CDR1 PRHDT and CDR2 FYEKMQ (reference sequence). Written as DNA, the CDR3 is TGTGCCAGCAGTGGGCGACAGGGGCCCGAGCAGTACTTC. Translated, it gives CASSGRQGPEQYF.

This clone occurred once. This chain links TRBV6-1 with TRBJ2-5; D unclear. The CDR3 has 13 amino acids. V shed 1 base and J shed 11 bases, with 14 bases lying between them. CDR1 and CDR2 (germline): MNHNS, SASEGT. The chain's CDR3 is CASSEGSRHEQYF. The CDR3 coding sequence is TGTGCCAGCAGTGAAGGGTCCCGACATGAGCAGTACTTC.

The V and J genes are TRBV28 and TRBJ2-7, with D tentatively TRBD1 or TRBD2 (6 bases each). V was shortened by 2 bases and J by 7 bases, with 12 bases between the two germline ends. From germline, CDR1 is MDHEN and CDR2 SYDVKM. The CDR3 spans 13 residues. The CDR3 reads CASSLTGAWEQYF. The CDR3 DNA follows: TGTGCCAGCAGTTTAACGGGGGCGTGGGAGCAGTACTTC.

This chain connects TRBV2 to TRBJ2-5, with D maybe TRBD1 (6 bases). This CDR3 has 13 residues. The germline V and J ends were trimmed by 8 bases and 12 bases, with 22 bases remaining between them. Germline CDR1 and CDR2: SNHLY and FYNNEI. This CDR3 is CASPEGDNGVKYF. CDR3 DNA: TGTGCCAGCCCCGAGGGGGACAACGGGGTGAAGTACTTC.